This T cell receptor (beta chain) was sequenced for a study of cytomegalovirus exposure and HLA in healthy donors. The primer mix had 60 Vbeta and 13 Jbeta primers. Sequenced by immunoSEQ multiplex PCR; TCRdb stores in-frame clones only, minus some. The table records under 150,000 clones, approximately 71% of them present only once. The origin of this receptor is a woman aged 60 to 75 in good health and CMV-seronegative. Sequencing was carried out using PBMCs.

The CDR3 nucleotides are TGTGCCAGCTCACTGGGGCCCAAGAGCTCCTACGAGCAGTACTTC. Translation: CASSLGPKSSYEQYF. The chain combines TRBV18 with TRBJ2-5; TRBD1 might be the D (5 bases). The last part of the DNA fits TRBJ2-7 better; the J call may be wrong. The CDR3 loop spans 15 amino acids. Germline lookup yields CDR1 KGHSH and CDR2 LQKENI.